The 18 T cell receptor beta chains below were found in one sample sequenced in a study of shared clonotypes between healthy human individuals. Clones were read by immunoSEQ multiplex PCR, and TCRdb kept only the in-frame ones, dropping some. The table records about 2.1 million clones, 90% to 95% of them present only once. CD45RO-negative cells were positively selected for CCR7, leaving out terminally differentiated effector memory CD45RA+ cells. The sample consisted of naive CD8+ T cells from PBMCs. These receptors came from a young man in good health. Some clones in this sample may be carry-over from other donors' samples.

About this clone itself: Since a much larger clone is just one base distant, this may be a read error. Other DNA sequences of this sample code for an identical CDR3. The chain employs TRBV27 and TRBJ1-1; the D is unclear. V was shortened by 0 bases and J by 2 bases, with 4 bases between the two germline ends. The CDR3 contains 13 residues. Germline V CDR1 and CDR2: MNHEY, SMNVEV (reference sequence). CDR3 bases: TGTGCCAGCAGTTTATCGGTTAACACTGAAGCTTTCTTT. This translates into CASSLSVNTEAFF.

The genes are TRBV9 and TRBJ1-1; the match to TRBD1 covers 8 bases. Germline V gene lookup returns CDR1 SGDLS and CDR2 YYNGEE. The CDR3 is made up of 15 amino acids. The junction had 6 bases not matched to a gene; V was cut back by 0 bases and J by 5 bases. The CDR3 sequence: CASSVAGQGWTEAFF. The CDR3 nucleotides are TGTGCCAGCAGCGTAGCTGGACAGGGTTGGACTGAAGCTTTCTTT.

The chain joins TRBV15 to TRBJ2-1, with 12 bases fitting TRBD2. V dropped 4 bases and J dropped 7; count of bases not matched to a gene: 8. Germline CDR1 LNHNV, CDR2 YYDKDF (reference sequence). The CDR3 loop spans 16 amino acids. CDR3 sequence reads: CATSMTSGSFLNEQFF. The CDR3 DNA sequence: TGTGCCACCAGCATGACTAGCGGGAGCTTTTTGAATGAGCAGTTCTTC.

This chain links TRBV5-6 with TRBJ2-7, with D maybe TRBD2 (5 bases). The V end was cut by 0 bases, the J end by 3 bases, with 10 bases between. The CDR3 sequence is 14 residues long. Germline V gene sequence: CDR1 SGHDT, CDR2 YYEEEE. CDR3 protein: CASSLAEGLYEQYF. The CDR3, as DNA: TGTGCCAGCAGCTTGGCCGAGGGCCTCTACGAGCAGTACTTC.

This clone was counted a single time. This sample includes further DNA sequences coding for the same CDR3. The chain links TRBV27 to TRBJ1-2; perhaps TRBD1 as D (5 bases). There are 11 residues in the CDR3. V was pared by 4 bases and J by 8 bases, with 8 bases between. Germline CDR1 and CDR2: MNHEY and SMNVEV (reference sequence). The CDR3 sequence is CASSSGYGYTF. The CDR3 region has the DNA TGTGCCAGCAGTTCAGGGTACGGCTACACCTTC.

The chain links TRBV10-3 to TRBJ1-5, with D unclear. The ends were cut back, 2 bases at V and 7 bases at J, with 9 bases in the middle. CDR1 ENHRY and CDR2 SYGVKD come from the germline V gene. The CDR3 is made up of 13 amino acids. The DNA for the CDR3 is TGTGCCATCAGTGAGGCAACGGGACAGCCCCAGCATTTT. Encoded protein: CAISEATGQPQHF.

The CDR3 region is CASTPWREETEAFF. CDR3 DNA: TGTGCCAGCACCCCATGGAGGGAAGAGACTGAAGCTTTCTTT. The chain is built from TRBV11-2 and TRBJ1-1; D not resolved. CDR1 and CDR2 (germline): SGHAT, FQNNGV. The germline V and J ends were trimmed by 7 bases and 5 bases, with 17 bases remaining between them. This CDR3 has 14 residues.

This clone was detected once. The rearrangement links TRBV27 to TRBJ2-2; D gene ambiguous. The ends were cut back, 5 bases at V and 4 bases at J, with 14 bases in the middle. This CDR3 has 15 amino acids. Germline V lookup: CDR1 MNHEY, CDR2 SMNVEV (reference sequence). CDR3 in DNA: TGTGCCAGCAGTCCCGACACGAAAAGCACCGGGGAGCTGTTTTTT. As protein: CASSPDTKSTGELFF.

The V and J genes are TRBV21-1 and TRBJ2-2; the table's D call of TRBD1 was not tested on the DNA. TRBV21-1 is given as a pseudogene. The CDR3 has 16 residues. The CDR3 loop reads CASSLPQVPWAGELFF. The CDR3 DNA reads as TGTGCCAGCAGCTTACCCCAGGTGCCCTGGGCCGGGGAGCTGTTTTTT.

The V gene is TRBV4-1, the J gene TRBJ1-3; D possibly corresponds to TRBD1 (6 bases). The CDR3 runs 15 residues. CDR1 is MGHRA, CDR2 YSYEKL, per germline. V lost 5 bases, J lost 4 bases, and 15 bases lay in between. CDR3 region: CASSYGQIGGNTIYF. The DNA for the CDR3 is TGCGCCAGCAGCTATGGACAGATTGGGGGAAACACCATATATTTT.

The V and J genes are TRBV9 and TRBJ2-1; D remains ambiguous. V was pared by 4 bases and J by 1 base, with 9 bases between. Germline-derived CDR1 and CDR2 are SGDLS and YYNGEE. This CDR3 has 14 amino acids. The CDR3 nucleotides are TGTGCCAGCAGCTCCCGCGGATCCTACAATGAGCAGTTCTTC. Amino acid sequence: CASSSRGSYNEQFF.

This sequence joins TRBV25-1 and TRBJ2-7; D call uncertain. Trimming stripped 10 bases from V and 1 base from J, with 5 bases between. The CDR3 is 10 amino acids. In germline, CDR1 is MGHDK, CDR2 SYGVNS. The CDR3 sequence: CATRSYEQYF. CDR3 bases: TGTGCCACCCGGTCCTACGAGCAGTACTTC.

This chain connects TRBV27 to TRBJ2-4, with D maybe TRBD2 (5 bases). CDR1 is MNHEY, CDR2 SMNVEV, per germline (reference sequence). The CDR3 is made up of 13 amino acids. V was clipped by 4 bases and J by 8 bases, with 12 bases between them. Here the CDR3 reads CASSWGIGDIQYF. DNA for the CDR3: TGTGCCAGCAGTTGGGGAATCGGGGACATTCAGTACTTC.

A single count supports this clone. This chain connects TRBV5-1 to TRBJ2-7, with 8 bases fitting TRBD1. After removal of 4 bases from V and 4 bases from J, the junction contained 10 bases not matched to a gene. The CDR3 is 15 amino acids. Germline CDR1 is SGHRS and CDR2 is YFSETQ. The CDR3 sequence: CASSLDNRGYYEQYF. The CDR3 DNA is TGCGCCAGCAGCCTAGACAACAGGGGGTATTACGAGCAGTACTTC.

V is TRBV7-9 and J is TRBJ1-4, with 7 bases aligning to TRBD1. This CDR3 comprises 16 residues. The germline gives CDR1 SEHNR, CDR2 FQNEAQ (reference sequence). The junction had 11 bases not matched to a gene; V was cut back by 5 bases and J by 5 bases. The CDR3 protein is CASSTNLGQWNEKLFF. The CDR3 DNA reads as TGTGCCAGCAGCACAAACCTGGGACAGTGGAATGAAAAACTGTTTTTT.

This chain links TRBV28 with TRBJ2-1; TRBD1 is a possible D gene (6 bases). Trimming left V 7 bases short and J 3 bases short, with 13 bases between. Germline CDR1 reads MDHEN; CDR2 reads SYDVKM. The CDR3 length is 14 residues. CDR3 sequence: CASTKGTIYNEQFF. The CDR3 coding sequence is TGTGCCAGCACTAAGGGGACAATCTACAATGAGCAGTTCTTC.

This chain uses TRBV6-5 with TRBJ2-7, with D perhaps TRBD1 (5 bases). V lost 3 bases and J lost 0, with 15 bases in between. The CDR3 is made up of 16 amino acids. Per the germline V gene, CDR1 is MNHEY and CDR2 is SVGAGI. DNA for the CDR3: TGTGCCAGCAGTTATTGGGGCGGCTTAAGCTCCTACGAGCAGTACTTC. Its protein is CASSYWGGLSSYEQYF.

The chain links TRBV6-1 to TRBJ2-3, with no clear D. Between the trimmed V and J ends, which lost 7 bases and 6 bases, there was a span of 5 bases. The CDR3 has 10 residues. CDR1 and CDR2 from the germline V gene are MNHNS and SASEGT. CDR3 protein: CASNSDTQYF. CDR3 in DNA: TGTGCCAGCAATTCGGATACGCAGTATTTT.